This passage covers 25 T cell receptor beta chains from one sample sequenced in a study of blood T cell repertoires in COVID-19. Only in-frame clones appear in the TCRdb table, and some are missing; sequencing was by immunoSEQ multiplex PCR. The table lists some 330,000 clones, roughly nine tenths of them singletons. Specimen: PBMCs or T cells enriched from blood (not recorded which). The receptor set was obtained from a woman aged 25 to 39 who had recovered from COVID-19.

The rearrangement links TRBV28 to TRBJ1-3; D gene unclear. Germline-derived CDR1 and CDR2 are MDHEN and SYDVKM. V gave up 4 bases and J gave up 0 bases, with 7 bases separating them. There are 14 residues in the CDR3. CDR3 sequence: CASSSRVSGNTIYF. DNA of the CDR3: TGTGCCAGCAGTTCCCGCGTCTCTGGAAACACCATATATTTT.

The V and J genes are TRBV3-1 (or the pseudogene TRBV3-2) and TRBJ1-6; D uncertain. Trimming shortened V by 1 base and J by 0 bases, and 13 bases separated the two germline ends. The CDR3 covers 18 residues. Germline-derived CDR1 and CDR2 are LGHDT and YNNKEL (reference sequence). The CDR3 DNA is TGTGCCAGCAGCCAAGTAACAGAACCCATCTCCTATAATTCACCCCTCCACTTT. Translation: CASSQVTEPISYNSPLHF.

The chain couples TRBV7-9 to TRBJ2-7; 8 bases match TRBD1. The trim removed 4 bases at V and 3 bases at J, leaving 8 bases unmatched. In germline, CDR1 is SEHNR, CDR2 FQNEAQ (reference sequence). The CDR3 covers 15 residues. This CDR3 reads CASSWPGTGVYEQYF. In nucleotides, the CDR3 is TGTGCCAGCAGCTGGCCCGGGACAGGAGTCTACGAGCAGTACTTC.

The gene calls are TRBV7-9 and TRBJ2-7, with 8 bases fitting TRBD2. After removal of 3 bases from V and 0 bases from J, the junction contained 4 bases not matched to a gene. The CDR3 spans 15 residues. CDR1 is SEHNR and CDR2 is FQNEAQ in the germline V gene (reference sequence). The chain's CDR3 is CASSFGAGDSYEQYF. The CDR3 bases are TGTGCCAGCAGCTTCGGAGCGGGAGACTCCTACGAGCAGTACTTC.

V and J are TRBV7-6 and TRBJ1-3; D might be TRBD1 (6 bases). Per the germline V gene, CDR1 is SGHVS and CDR2 is FNYEAQ. Deletions cut 1 base from V and 0 bases from J, with 13 bases between. This CDR3 comprises 17 residues. DNA of the CDR3: TGTGCCAGCAGCTTAGGGGCAGGGGCCGTCTCTGGAAACACCATATATTTT. Its protein is CASSLGAGAVSGNTIYF. Combining the CDR3 with reference TRBV7-6 and TRBJ1-3 gives the whole variable domain GAGVSQSPRYKVTKRGQDVALRCDPISGHVSLYWYRQALGQGPEFLTYFNYEAQQDKSGLPNDRFSAERPEGSISTLTIQRTEQRDSAMYRCASSLGAGAVSGNTIYFGEGSWLTVV.

The chain carries TRBV27 and TRBJ2-7, with D uncertain. The CDR3 runs 13 residues. Germline assignment: CDR1 MNHEY and CDR2 SMNVEV (reference sequence). Trimming took off 3 bases at V and 6 bases at J, with 12 bases between the two ends. CDR3 nucleotide sequence: TGTGCCAGCAGTTTCGGGTGGATGGGCGAGCAGTACTTC. It yields the protein CASSFGWMGEQYF.

This clone was seen a handful of times. The gene calls are TRBV7-9 and TRBJ1-1, with 10 bases identical to TRBD1. The CDR3 loop spans 15 amino acids. The trim removed 5 bases at V and 1 base at J, leaving 4 bases unmatched. Germline loops: CDR1 SEHNR, CDR2 FQNEAQ (reference sequence). CDR3 nucleotides: TGTGCCAGCAGCCTGAGACAGGGGGCGAACACTGAAGCTTTCTTT. Translated, it gives CASSLRQGANTEAFF.

V is TRBV25-1 and J is TRBJ2-7, with 7 bases aligning to TRBD2. Germline values: CDR1 MGHDK, CDR2 SYGVNS. This CDR3 is 13 amino acids long. J was trimmed by 1 base and V by 4 bases; bases with no gene match: 1. The CDR3 sequence: CASSGGGSYEQYF. In DNA, the CDR3 is TGTGCCAGCAGTGGGGGGGGATCCTACGAGCAGTACTTC.

The chain combines TRBV15 with TRBJ1-1; no definite D call. The germline V gene has CDR1 LNHNV and CDR2 YYDKDF (reference sequence). V lost 3 bases, J lost 6 bases, and 20 bases lay in between. The CDR3 extends over 16 amino acids. The CDR3 sequence: CATSRNLGQDSPEAFF. In DNA form, the CDR3 reads TGTGCCACCAGCAGGAACCTCGGGCAGGACTCCCCTGAAGCTTTCTTT.

J is TRBJ2-2 and V is TRBV12-5; no firm D call. The germline V gene has CDR1 LGHNT and CDR2 FRNRAP. The CDR3 extends over 12 amino acids. Trimming pared 0 bases from V and 8 bases from J, leaving 4 bases between. The CDR3 is CASGLVPGELFF. DNA for the CDR3: TGTGCTAGTGGTTTGGTCCCGGGGGAGCTGTTTTTT.

The chain has TRBV7-8 and TRBJ1-1; TRBD1 might be the D (5 bases). The V end was cut by 4 bases, the J end by 2 bases, with 14 bases between. CDR1 is SGHVS and CDR2 is FQNEAQ in the germline V gene. This CDR3 contains 15 residues. This chain's CDR3 is CASSYTGTSNTEAFF. The DNA of the CDR3 is TGTGCCAGCAGCTACACCGGGACTTCCAACACTGAAGCTTTCTTT.

The V and J genes are TRBV2 and TRBJ1-4; D gene unclear. CDR3 size: 13 residues. The V end lost 7 bases, the J end lost 8 bases, and 14 bases lay between the germline ends. Germline loops: CDR1 SNHLY, CDR2 FYNNEI. CDR3 DNA: TGTGCCAGCAAAGGGAGGGTGGAGGAAAAACTGTTTTTT. Amino acid sequence: CASKGRVEEKLFF.

The rearrangement uses TRBV7-2 and TRBJ1-5; D is possibly TRBD1 (6 bases). Germline V gene data show CDR1 as SGHTA and CDR2 as FQGNSA. With 5 bases removed from V and 6 bases from J, the gap between germline ends came to 14 bases. The CDR3 covers 14 residues. The chain's CDR3 is CASSTQQGGQPQHF. CDR3 nucleotide sequence: TGTGCCAGCAGCACACAACAGGGCGGTCAGCCCCAGCATTTT.

The chain is built from TRBV28 and TRBJ1-3, with D perhaps matching TRBD1 (5 bases). CDR1 is MDHEN, CDR2 SYDVKM, per germline. Trimming pared 2 bases from V and 0 bases from J, leaving 8 bases between. This CDR3 has 15 residues. The CDR3 loop reads CASSLRQLSGNTIYF. In DNA form, the CDR3 reads TGTGCCAGCAGTTTACGACAGCTCTCTGGAAACACCATATATTTT.

The V gene is TRBV6-1, the J gene TRBJ1-3; unclear D gene. The V gene lost 2 bases and the J gene lost 3 bases, with 17 bases spanning the gap. CDR1 is MNHNS, CDR2 SASEGT, per germline. CDR3 length equals 17 residues. The chain's CDR3 is CASSEPAAGSYGNTIYF. CDR3 sequence (DNA): TGTGCCAGCAGTGAACCTGCGGCGGGCTCCTATGGAAACACCATATATTTT.

Written as DNA, the CDR3 is TGTGCCAGCAGCCGCACAGGGAAGCATAATTCACCCCTCCACTTT. Translated, it gives CASSRTGKHNSPLHF. The rearrangement links TRBV6-5 to TRBJ1-6, with TRBD1 as a possible D gene (6 bases). Germline V CDR1 and CDR2: MNHEY, SVGAGI. The CDR3 is made up of 15 amino acids. Trimming removed 6 bases from V and 5 bases from J, with 14 bases in between.

Only one count was recorded for this clone. The chain employs TRBV1 and TRBJ2-1; TRBD2 was called by the table and not checked on the DNA. TRBV1 is annotated as a pseudogene. This CDR3 is 15 amino acids long. Written as DNA, the CDR3 is TGCACCAGCAGCACCGGGACTAGCCCATCCAATGAGCAGTTCTTC. It codes for CTSSTGTSPSNEQFF.

The chain joins TRBV28 to TRBJ2-7; no clear D. Trimming left V 5 bases short and J 1 base short, with 3 bases between. The CDR3 totals 11 residues. Germline lookup yields CDR1 MDHEN and CDR2 SYDVKM. This CDR3 is CASSRSYEQYF. CDR3 coding DNA: TGTGCCAGCAGTCGGTCCTACGAGCAGTACTTC. The whole variable domain, filled in from reference TRBV28 and TRBJ2-7, reads DVKVTQSSRYLVKRTGEKVFLECVQDMDHENMFWYRQDPGLGLRLIYFSYDVKMKEKGDIPEGYSVSREKKERFSLILESASTNQTSMYLCASSRSYEQYFGPGTRLTVT.

The chain links TRBV10-2 to TRBJ2-5; D unresolved. Germline V CDR1 and CDR2: WSHSY, SAAADI. V lost 4 bases to trimming and J lost 1 base, with 7 bases between them. This CDR3 has 13 amino acids. The CDR3 coding sequence is TGCGCCAGCAGTGCTAGGCCCCAAGAGACCCAGTACTTC. Protein product: CASSARPQETQYF.

This chain uses TRBV9 with TRBJ2-5, with D possibly being TRBD1 (5 bases). V shed 1 base and J shed 5 bases, with 12 bases lying between them. The CDR3 contains 14 residues. Germline V gene lookup returns CDR1 SGDLS and CDR2 YYNGEE. The CDR3 sequence is CASSVRGSWETQYF. CDR3 DNA sequence: TGTGCCAGCAGCGTAAGGGGTAGTTGGGAGACCCAGTACTTC.

This chain links TRBV5-1 with TRBJ2-1, with D unresolved. This CDR3 has 15 amino acids. Per germline, CDR1 SGHRS and CDR2 YFSETQ. The V end was cut by 0 bases, the J end by 5 bases, with 12 bases between. Here the CDR3 DNA reads TGCGCCAGCAGCTTGGATGGCAGGTCCAACAATGAGCAGTTCTTC. Its translation is CASSLDGRSNNEQFF.

The chain links TRBV19 to TRBJ2-5; 15 bases map to TRBD2. In germline, CDR1 is LNHDA, CDR2 SQIVND (reference sequence). The CDR3 sequence is 18 residues long. The J segment lost 5 bases and the V segment lost 3 bases, leaving 10 bases of the junction unmatched. This CDR3 reads CASSMDWTSGRVGETQYF. As DNA, the CDR3 is TGTGCCAGTAGTATGGACTGGACTAGCGGGAGGGTTGGGGAGACCCAGTACTTC.

V and J are TRBV9 and TRBJ1-4; 8 bases are a match to TRBD1. This CDR3 has 15 residues. V lost 4 bases, J lost 6 bases, and 8 bases stayed unmatched. Germline CDR1 reads SGDLS; CDR2 reads YYNGEE. Written as DNA, the CDR3 is TGTGCCAGCAGCCAAGGGGGGACAGGAGATGAAAAACTGTTTTTT. It is translated as CASSQGGTGDEKLFF.

This chain joins TRBV28 and TRBJ2-7; 11 nucleotides align to TRBD2. V trimming: 6 bases; J trimming: 2 bases; junction bases outside the gene matches: 0. CDR3 length equals 13 residues. Germline values: CDR1 MDHEN, CDR2 SYDVKM. The CDR3 bases are TGTGCCAGCAGACTAGCGGGAGCCTACGAGCAGTACTTC. This encodes CASRLAGAYEQYF.

The J gene is TRBJ2-5, the V gene TRBV10-3; 7 bases fit TRBD2. The V and J ends lost 4 bases and 5 bases, in that order; junction bases with no gene match: 7. This CDR3 comprises 14 residues. The germline V gene encodes CDR1 ENHRY and CDR2 SYGVKD. The CDR3 protein is CAISVGGEEETQYF. CDR3 nucleotide sequence: TGTGCCATCAGTGTTGGGGGGGAGGAGGAGACCCAGTACTTC.